This record covers a single T cell receptor beta chain. Its antigen is not yet known. No much larger clone exists at a distance of one base, and base qualities are not known. In Seattle, one collaborating source enrolled patients while the infection was active and tracked those patients longitudinally over the course of disease. Whole blood was collected in K2EDTA tubes by collaborating institutions according to the institutions' own protocols. For TCRbeta analysis, collaborators shipped samples in one of three forms: frozen whole blood, isolated PBMCs, or DNA extracted from either of those sample types. This sample is part of a study of blood T cell repertoires in COVID-19 (dated by TCRdb to about 2020). Describing the broader study: The collaborator samples originated in the United States, Italy and Spain and spanned the acute and convalescent phases of COVID-19. The material from the prospective study consisted of cDNA or gDNA derived from T cells, B-cell-depleted T cells, or PBMCs. Deeply sampled blood TCRbeta repertoires from subjects exposed to, actively infected with, or recovered from COVID-19 were included in the dataset. A freely available public database, intended as a resource for researchers studying the immune response to SARS-CoV-2, is where the repertoires were released. Samples came from the ongoing ImmuneRACE study (first 160 participants) plus 1,254 subjects from 6 global collaborators. Nearly every sample came with metadata listing a de-identified subject ID, COVID-19 status, age in years and sex. Where available, HLA class I and class II types were taken from metadata supplied by the sample provider and were not determined by assay-based typing.

Its CDR3 holds 13 amino acids, cysteine through phenylalanine. The DNA shown is the 39-base CDR3, in frame from base 1. Germline trimming: 6 bases from V, 4 bases from J; junction bases outside gene matches: 5. CDR1 and CDR2 are drawn from the germline V gene: SGHNT, YENEEA. What the work shows at the level of the full study, not this receptor alone: Clinical and demographic metadata were provided uncurated, with the amount varying by source and participant.

TCRbeta CDR3 regions were amplified from genomic DNA by means of the immunoSEQ Assay, a bias-controlled multiplex PCR. Per the original workflow: The number of nucleated cells in each sample was estimated from the amplification of reference gene primers within the assay. To quantify the absolute abundance of each unique TCRbeta CDR3 rearrangement, sequence reads were collapsed and filtered. For each sample, productive Simpson clonality was calculated as the square root of Simpson's diversity index across productive rearrangements. TCRdb re-hosts the immuneACCESS table, in-frame sequences only. Its copies lack some clones; in the studies checked, an unresolved V gene accounts for under half of them, and the cause for the rest is not known. Clone size and V and J calls were adopted from that table, with D and trimming inferred from the DNA. In all, the sample holds roughly 410,000 clones, and approximately 91% of those were seen once. The ten largest clones capture about 1.4% of the sample.

The sample consisted of peripheral blood. The rearrangement joined TRBV11-3 to TRBJ1-1, with 7 bases matching TRBD1. The receptor's source is a woman aged 40 to 50 with COVID-19, enrolled during active disease. The CDR3 is CASSSQGFTEAFF. The DNA reads as follows: TGTGCCAGCAGTTCACAGGGGTTCACTGAAGCTTTCTTT.